The sequence of this T cell receptor beta chain was determined in a study of cytomegalovirus exposure and HLA in healthy donors. Notes on the study in general: It was around 160 TCR beta chains that were listed as cytomegalovirus-associated.

The CDR3 loop spans 15 amino acids. Germline V gives CDR1 SGHAT, CDR2 FQNNGV. V lost 1 base to trimming and J lost 2 bases, with 9 bases between them. PCR primers comprised 60 Vbeta and 13 Jbeta primers. Assay: immunoSEQ multiplex PCR; the TCRdb copy retains only in-frame clones and omits some. The sample records 150,000 to 200,000 clones, 60% to 80% being singletons. Comment on this clone: Antigen specificity is unknown.

The chain carries TRBV11-2 and TRBJ2-1, with D perhaps matching TRBD2 (6 bases). This TCR was sampled from a man aged 35-49 years in good health and CMV-seropositive. Sequencing used PBMCs. In DNA form, the CDR3 reads TGTGCCAGCAGCTTAGGACCGGGAGCCTACAATGAGCAGTTCTTC. It specifies CASSLGPGAYNEQFF.